Presented here are 8 T cell receptor beta chains from one specimen sequenced in a study of cytomegalovirus exposure and HLA in healthy donors. The PCR employed 60 Vbeta primers together with 13 Jbeta primers. Sequenced by immunoSEQ multiplex PCR; TCRdb stores in-frame clones only, minus some. This sample has about 120,000 clones, with around 75% found just once. The sequenced sample consisted of PBMCs. These receptors all come from a woman under 30 in good health and CMV-seronegative.

The genes are TRBV6-1 and TRBJ1-1, with D perhaps TRBD1 (5 bases). The germline CDR1 and CDR2 sequences are MNHNS and SASEGT. V was clipped by 0 bases and J by 0 bases, with 17 bases between them. This CDR3 comprises 18 residues. CDR3 amino acids: CASSEALRAGLMNTEAFF. Written as DNA, the CDR3 is TGTGCCAGCAGTGAAGCGCTTAGGGCAGGGCTCATGAACACTGAAGCTTTCTTT.

This clone showed up just a few times. The chain carries TRBV5-4 and TRBJ2-5; 10 nucleotides match TRBD1. V lost 3 bases and J lost 6; bases outside the gene matches: 14. Germline V gene lookup returns CDR1 SGHNT and CDR2 YYREEE (reference sequence). The CDR3 runs to 17 residues. In DNA, the CDR3 is TGTGCCAGCAGCTCAATACGCCGGGGACAGGGGCTTCAGACCCAGTACTTC. This codes for CASSSIRRGQGLQTQYF.

The chain's CDR3 is CASSRPPGGSVGGELFF. DNA for the CDR3: TGTGCCAGCAGTAGGCCACCGGGGGGGTCTGTCGGCGGGGAGCTGTTTTTT. This chain connects TRBV27 to TRBJ2-2; 8 nucleotides align to TRBD2. The germline V gene encodes CDR1 MNHEY and CDR2 SMNVEV (reference sequence). The ends lost 5 bases at V and 7 bases at J; junction bases unmatched: 15. The CDR3 extends over 17 amino acids.

The chain recombines TRBV30 with TRBJ2-1, with TRBD1 matching 9 bases. The V gene end was trimmed by 3 bases and the J gene end by 2 bases; junction bases not matched to a gene: 5. The germline CDR1 and CDR2 sequences are GTSNPN and SVGIG (reference sequence). This CDR3 comprises 15 residues. The CDR3 reads CAWSHGQGTYNEQFF. The CDR3 nucleotides are TGTGCCTGGAGCCATGGACAGGGGACCTACAATGAGCAGTTCTTC.

This rearrangement joins TRBV19 to TRBJ1-2, with D possibly being TRBD1 (6 bases). The ends were cut back, 5 bases at V and 4 bases at J, with 11 bases in the middle. CDR1 and CDR2 from the germline V gene are LNHDA and SQIVND (reference sequence). This CDR3 is built from 13 residues. The DNA for the CDR3 is TGTGCCAGTAGTTTCGGACAGCTCTATGGCTACACCTTC. Its translation: CASSFGQLYGYTF.

This chain connects TRBV10-1 to TRBJ2-5, with no clear D. CDR1 WNHNN and CDR2 SYGVQD come from the germline V gene (reference sequence). CDR3 length equals 13 residues. Trimming removed 6 bases from V and 4 bases from J, with 12 bases in between. The CDR3 loop is CASSPTGGETQYF. CDR3 bases: TGCGCCAGCAGCCCTACCGGTGGAGAGACCCAGTACTTC.

This clone has only a few counts. This chain uses TRBV6-1 with TRBJ1-1; D is unresolved. Germline CDR1 and CDR2: MNHNS and SASEGT. This CDR3 spans 13 amino acids. V was clipped by 3 bases and J by 4 bases, with 9 bases between them. As DNA, the CDR3 is TGTGCCAGCAGTGAGACGGAGCGCACTGAAGCTTTCTTT. Its translation: CASSETERTEAFF.

CDR3 amino acids: CATQGEGPDGNYGYTF. The CDR3, as DNA: TGTGCCACACAAGGGGAGGGACCTGATGGGAACTATGGCTACACCTTC. This chain joins TRBV2 and TRBJ1-2, with a weak D call TRBD1 (5 bases). CDR3 length: 16 amino acids. Germline V gene lookup returns CDR1 SNHLY and CDR2 FYNNEI. Between the trimmed V and J ends, which lost 10 bases and 2 bases, there was a span of 23 bases.